One T cell receptor beta chain is described in this entry. The CDR3 loop spans 17 amino acids. Germline CDR1 SGDLS, CDR2 YYNGEE. V lost 4 bases and J lost 4; bases outside the gene matches: 11. Sequencing used immunoSEQ multiplex PCR; TCRdb keeps in-frame clones, though not all of them. The repertoire holds under 250,000 clones, roughly nine tenths seen once, with around 0.85% in the top ten. The Seattle patients, enrolled during active infection, were followed longitudinally. The data are from a study of blood T cell repertoires in COVID-19. Study overall: Some COVID-19 samples were acute and others convalescent; all came from the United States, Italy and Spain.

This receptor was taken from a man aged 55 to 70 with COVID-19, enrolled during active disease. The genes are TRBV9 and TRBJ2-2, with TRBD2 matching 9 bases. Specimen: peripheral blood. The CDR3 DNA follows: TGTGCCAGCAGCCTGACCCGGACTAGCGTGAGCACCGGGGAGCTGTTTTTT. This gives the protein CASSLTRTSVSTGELFF.